The 5 T cell receptor beta chains presented below share a single source sample, sequenced in a study of Ad26.COV2.S vaccination and SARS-CoV-2 variants. This sample's treatment: roughly 20 received Ad26.COV2.S at low or high dose, single or two shots; about 5 received placebo; per-sample allocation not given. All samples were drawn on day 63, counting from the first vaccine or placebo injection. Here immunoSEQ multiplex PCR was the method, and the copy in TCRdb shows in-frame clones only, minus some. Of about 480,000 clones listed, 87% were seen once; the top ten hold around 13%. This material consisted of peripheral blood, taken in a trial of Ad26.COV2.S vaccine versus placebo. All receptors derive from a person aged 18 to 59 who received the Ad26.COV2.S COVID-19 vaccine or a placebo.

The chain is built from TRBV28 and TRBJ2-3, with 9 bases aligning to TRBD2. The V segment lost 4 bases and the J segment 1 base; nucleotides outside the gene matches: 6. The CDR3 covers 16 residues. The germline V gene has CDR1 MDHEN and CDR2 SYDVKM. The CDR3 is CASSSSAGGGTDTQYF. DNA of the CDR3: TGTGCCAGCAGTTCCTCAGCGGGAGGAGGCACAGATACGCAGTATTTT.

The gene calls are TRBV7-2 and TRBJ2-2; D gene unclear. Germline loops: CDR1 SGHTA, CDR2 FQGNSA. CDR3 size: 15 residues. Trimming pared 3 bases from V and 4 bases from J, leaving 12 bases between. CDR3 protein: CASSFEIVPTGELFF. Written as DNA, the CDR3 is TGTGCCAGCAGCTTCGAGATAGTGCCCACCGGGGAGCTGTTTTTT.

This chain joins TRBV5-6 and TRBJ2-7, with TRBD2 identical over 7 bases. The ends lost 4 bases at V and 3 bases at J; junction bases unmatched: 10. Germline CDR1 and CDR2: SGHDT and YYEEEE. CDR3 length: 15 amino acids. Written as DNA, the CDR3 is TGTGCCAGCAGCACCGGGACTACTACCGTCTACGAGCAGTACTTC. Its protein product is CASSTGTTTVYEQYF.

The chain joins TRBV10-2 to TRBJ2-7, with 13 bases that match TRBD2. The junction had 7 bases not matched to a gene; V was cut back by 5 bases and J by 3 bases. Germline V lookup: CDR1 WSHSY, CDR2 SAAADI. The CDR3 extends over 16 amino acids. Here the CDR3 reads CASSQTTSGGNYEQYF. CDR3 bases: TGCGCCAGCAGTCAAACGACTAGCGGGGGGAACTACGAGCAGTACTTC.

CDR3 loop: CAIGEAGPGGDNEQFF. CDR3 coding DNA: TGTGCCATCGGGGAGGCGGGACCGGGAGGGGACAATGAGCAGTTCTTC. J is TRBJ2-1 and V is TRBV6-4; 8 nucleotides line up with TRBD2. The CDR3 is 16 residues long. The V gene end was trimmed by 10 bases and the J gene end by 5 bases; junction bases not matched to a gene: 16. CDR1 MRHNA and CDR2 SNTAGT come from the germline V gene.